This TCR beta chain appears in the sequencing data of a study of T cell changes during pregnancy in multiple sclerosis. With V trimmed by 5 bases and J by 2 bases, 5 bases remained unmatched. CDR1 MNHEY and CDR2 SMNVEV come from the germline V gene (reference sequence). CDR3 length equals 14 residues. The method was immunoSEQ multiplex PCR; TCRdb's version includes in-frame clones alone and lacks a portion of them. This table has approximately 100,000 clones, 91% appearing once. V gene TRBV27 combines with J gene TRBJ2-5; the match to TRBD2 covers 7 bases. This TCR came from a female donor with multiple sclerosis, enrolled in a pregnancy study. This specimen was peripheral blood, taken in the second trimester of pregnancy. The CDR3 here is CASSAGLLQETQYF. The CDR3 DNA reads TGTGCCAGCAGTGCGGGACTACTTCAAGAGACCCAGTACTTC.